These 2 T cell receptor beta chains were sequenced from one sample in a study of regulatory T cells in long-lasting Graves disease. Researchers made TCR beta libraries by using iRepertoire HTBI primers and running Arm-PCR on CDR3 regions. Via MiXCR, TCRdb re-called the multiplex PCR reads, giving one row per CDR3 protein. The sample holds some 320,000 distinct CDR3 sequences, over 15% seen once. Time point indicated: newly diagnosed GD, antithyroid drugs for less than 3 months. Construction of the TCR library relied on RNA isolated from PBMCs. Material: peripheral blood mononuclear cells (PBMCs), obtained at new diagnosis, from a patient treated with antithyroid drugs. Receptors were obtained from a female donor with Graves disease.

This clonotype came up many times. V usage is TRBV5-5 and J usage is TRBJ1-1; the match to TRBD1 covers 7 bases. This CDR3 is 15 amino acids long. The germline CDR1 and CDR2 sequences are SGHKS and YYEKEE (reference sequence). With 4 bases clipped from V and 1 base from J, the junction kept 7 bases outside the gene matches. This CDR3 is CASSQRQGKNTEAFF. CDR3 bases: TGTGCCAGCAGCCAGAGACAGGGAAAGAACACTGAAGCTTTCTTT.

Ten or more counts support this clonotype. The chain uses TRBV3-1 and TRBJ2-5; no firm D call. The CDR3 length is 12 residues. Per the germline V gene, CDR1 is LGHDT and CDR2 is YNNKEL (reference sequence). The V end was cut by 0 bases, the J end by 7 bases, with 6 bases between. The CDR3 spells CASSQDRRTQYF. The DNA of the CDR3 is TGTGCCAGCAGCCAAGATCGGCGGACCCAGTACTTC.